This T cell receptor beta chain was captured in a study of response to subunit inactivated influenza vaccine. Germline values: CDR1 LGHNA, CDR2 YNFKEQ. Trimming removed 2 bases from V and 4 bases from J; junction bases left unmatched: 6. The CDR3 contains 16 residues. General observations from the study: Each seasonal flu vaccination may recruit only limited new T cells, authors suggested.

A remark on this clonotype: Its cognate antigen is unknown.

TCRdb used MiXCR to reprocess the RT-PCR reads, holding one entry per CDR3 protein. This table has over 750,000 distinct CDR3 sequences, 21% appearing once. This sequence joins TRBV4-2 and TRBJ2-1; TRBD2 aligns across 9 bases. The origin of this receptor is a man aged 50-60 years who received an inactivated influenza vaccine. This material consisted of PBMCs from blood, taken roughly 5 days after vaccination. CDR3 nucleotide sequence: TGTGCCAGCAGCCAACTTAGCGGGGGTGTATACAATGAGCAGTTCTTC. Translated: CASSQLSGGVYNEQFF.